The clone carrying this T cell receptor beta chain occurred many times. This record belongs to a study of early T cells in non-severe SARS-CoV-2 infection. Attached unique molecular identifiers marked individual cDNA molecules. TCRdb ran MiXCR on the 5' RACE reads and lists one entry per CDR3 protein. Here the sample spans tens of thousands of distinct CDR3 sequences, about 6.1% being singletons. V shed 3 bases, J shed 5 bases, and the junction held 11 bases outside the gene matches. The CDR3 extends over 16 amino acids. Germline loops: CDR1 KGHSH, CDR2 LQKENI. The receptor was isolated from an adult who was a healthcare worker with PCR-confirmed SARS-CoV-2 infection or an uninfected control (not recorded which). What was sequenced was whole blood. The rearrangement uses TRBV18 and TRBJ2-7, with 9 bases identical to TRBD1. The CDR3 protein is CASSPIGGTGTDEQYF. The DNA for the CDR3 is TGTGCCAGCTCACCGATCGGGGGGACAGGGACAGACGAGCAGTACTTC.